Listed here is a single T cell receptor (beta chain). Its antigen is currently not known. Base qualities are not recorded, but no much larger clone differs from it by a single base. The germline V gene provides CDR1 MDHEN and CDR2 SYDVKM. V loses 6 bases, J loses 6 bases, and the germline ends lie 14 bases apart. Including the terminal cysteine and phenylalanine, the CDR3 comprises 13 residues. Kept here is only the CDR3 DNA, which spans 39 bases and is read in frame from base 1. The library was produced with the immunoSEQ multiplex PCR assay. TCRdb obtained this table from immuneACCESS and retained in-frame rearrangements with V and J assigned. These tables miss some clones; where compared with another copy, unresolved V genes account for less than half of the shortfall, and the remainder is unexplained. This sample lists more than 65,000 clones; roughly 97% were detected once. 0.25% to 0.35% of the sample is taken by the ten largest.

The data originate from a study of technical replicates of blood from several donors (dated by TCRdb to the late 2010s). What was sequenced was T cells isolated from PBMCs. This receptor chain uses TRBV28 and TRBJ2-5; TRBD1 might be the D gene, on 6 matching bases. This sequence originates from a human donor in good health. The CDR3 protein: CASRPNQGKTQYF. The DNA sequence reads TGTGCCAGCAGACCGAATCAGGGGAAGACCCAGTACTTC.